These 7 T cell receptor beta chains were all obtained from the same sample, sequenced in a study of cytomegalovirus exposure and HLA in healthy donors. TCRdb keeps only in-frame clones here, not all; method: immunoSEQ multiplex PCR. The table includes approximately 120,000 clones, about nine tenths detected once. Sequencing input: PBMCs. These receptors were taken from a woman between 18 and 30 years old in good health and CMV-seronegative.

The rearrangement uses TRBV5-1 and TRBJ1-2, with D possibly being TRBD1 (6 bases). This CDR3 has 13 residues. V lost 6 bases to trimming and J lost 4 bases, with 13 bases between them. CDR1 is SGHRS and CDR2 is YFSETQ in the germline V gene. The CDR3 nucleotides are TGCGCCAGCACCACGACAGGAAGCTATGGCTACACCTTC. Protein product: CASTTTGSYGYTF.

The chain recombines TRBV6-6 with TRBJ1-2; a weak D match, TRBD1 (6 bases). In germline, CDR1 is MNHNY, CDR2 SVGAGI (reference sequence). V shed 5 bases and J shed 1 base, with 17 bases lying between them. The CDR3 is 16 amino acids. CDR3 region: CASSPNRAPFNYGYTF. CDR3 bases: TGTGCCAGCAGTCCCAACAGGGCCCCCTTTAACTATGGCTACACCTTC.

The chain couples TRBV9 to TRBJ2-3, with 12 bases that match TRBD2. J was trimmed by 2 bases and V by 1 base; bases with no gene match: 2. There are 16 residues in the CDR3. Germline assignment: CDR1 SGDLS and CDR2 YYNGEE. CDR3 sequence: CASSVRLAGDTDTQYF. The CDR3 DNA follows: TGTGCCAGCAGCGTAAGACTAGCGGGAGACACAGATACGCAGTATTTT.

This chain uses TRBV7-9 with TRBJ1-2, with 9 bases aligning to TRBD1. Germline assignment: CDR1 SEHNR and CDR2 FQNEAQ (reference sequence). The junction had 7 bases not matched to a gene; V was cut back by 5 bases and J by 6 bases. This CDR3 is built from 14 residues. CDR3 nucleotide sequence: TGTGCCAGCAGCGATACAGGGGGCAGGGATGGCTACACCTTC. Translated: CASSDTGGRDGYTF.

The chain couples TRBV18 to TRBJ1-4; TRBD1 matches at 9 bases. The trim removed 2 bases at V and 8 bases at J, leaving 3 bases unmatched. CDR3 length equals 14 residues. Germline V gene sequence: CDR1 KGHSH, CDR2 LQKENI. For the CDR3, the DNA is TGTGCCAGCTCACCAGGACAGGGGTACGAAAAACTGTTTTTT. This gives the protein CASSPGQGYEKLFF. Together with reference TRBV18 and TRBJ1-4, the CDR3 gives the full variable domain: NAGVMQNPRHLVRRRGQEARLRCSPMKGHSHVYWYRQLPEEGLKFMVYLQKENIIDESGMPKERFSAEFPKEGPSILRIQQVVRGDSAAYFCASSPGQGYEKLFFGSGTQLSVL.

The chain uses TRBV27 and TRBJ2-1; no firm D call. V was pared by 8 bases and J by 0 bases, with 14 bases between. The CDR3 is 15 residues long. Germline V CDR1 and CDR2: MNHEY, SMNVEV (reference sequence). The CDR3 DNA sequence: TGTGCCAGCCATTTGAGTGGTTACTCCTACAATGAGCAGTTCTTC. Its protein is CASHLSGYSYNEQFF.

The chain carries TRBV7-2 and TRBJ2-3, with 7 positions matching TRBD1. Germline CDR1 reads SGHTA; CDR2 reads FQGNSA. V trimming: 6 bases; J trimming: 3 bases; junction bases outside the gene matches: 3. This CDR3 region has 13 residues. The CDR3 protein is CASSLQGTDTQYF. CDR3 in DNA: TGTGCCAGCAGTTTACAGGGGACAGATACGCAGTATTTT.